This T cell receptor (beta chain) comes out of a study of shared clonotypes between healthy human individuals. The CDR3 covers 13 residues. Deletions cut 7 bases from V and 0 bases from J, with 9 bases between. Germline V gene lookup returns CDR1 MNHEY and CDR2 SVGAGI. Overall study results and limits: Apart from blood, nothing was sampled; tissue repertoires likely differ.

A note on this clone: Its antigen is not known.

Measured with immunoSEQ multiplex PCR; TCRdb has only the in-frame clones, and not every one. The table shows over a million clones, with more than 60% occurring only once. The genes are TRBV6-5 and TRBJ1-1; D remains unclear. The sample consisted of memory CD4+ T cells sorted from blood. Subset of the sample: CD45RA-negative fraction. The source of this sequence is a man aged 18 to 30 in good health. CDR3 DNA: TGTGCCAGCAAGGTGGGAGTGAACACTGAAGCTTTCTTT. It translates to CASKVGVNTEAFF.